Listed below are T cell receptor beta chains from one sample, sequenced in a study of shared clonotypes between healthy human individuals. Clones were read by immunoSEQ multiplex PCR, and TCRdb kept only the in-frame ones, dropping some. The table shows roughly 2.1 million clones, with about 92% occurring only once. Sequencing used naive CD8+ T cells from PBMCs. All receptors derive from a young man in good health. Some clones in this sample may be carry-over from other donors' samples. The CDR3 runs from the conserved cysteine through the conserved F or W. Expanded clones are given a class, and other clones once, few, many or no size at all.

size: .
J: TRBJ2-2
V: TRBV5-8
CDR3: CASTLAVGHRELFF

size: .
J: TRBJ2-1
V: TRBV4-1
CDR3: CASSQERRDLNNEQFF

size: .
J: TRBJ2-2
V: TRBV4-2
CDR3: CASSHRDPPNTGELFF

size: .
J: TRBJ2-3
V: TRBV27
CDR3: CASSGGRISTDTQYF

size: .
J: TRBJ2-2
V: TRBV28
CDR3: CASSLSMSVVAENTGELFF

size: .
J: TRBJ1-2
V: TRBV2
CDR3: CASSENEGNYGYTF

size: .
J: TRBJ1-1
V: TRBV9
CDR3: CASSVGGSSNTEAFF

size: .
J: TRBJ2-2
V: TRBV4-1
CDR3: CASSLAGGTGELFF

size: once
J: TRBJ2-1
V: TRBV9
CDR3: CASRDPRVGVSYNEQFF

size: once
J: TRBJ2-7
V: TRBV28
CDR3: CASNEGSYEQYF

size: .
J: TRBJ2-7
V: TRBV7-6
CDR3: CASSPPPGSTYEQYF

size: .
J: TRBJ2-5
V: TRBV2
CDR3: CASSRGGDGKWETQYF

size: .
J: TRBJ1-5
V: TRBV15
CDR3: CATSRDQIVFSRRQPQHF

size: .
J: TRBJ1-1
V: TRBV7-3
CDR3: CASSPLGPNTEAFF

size: once
J: TRBJ2-4
V: TRBV7-8
CDR3: CASSLEEAKNIQYF

size: .
J: TRBJ1-4
V: TRBV4-1
CDR3: CASSPRVGATNEKLFF

size: .
J: TRBJ2-1
V: TRBV29-1
CDR3: CSVMGTSGNNEQFF

size: .
J: TRBJ2-6
V: TRBV19
CDR3: CASRPGGANVLTF

size: .
J: TRBJ1-2
V: TRBV2
CDR3: CASTLLAEGLSGYTF

size: .
J: TRBJ2-7
V: TRBV6-6
CDR3: CASSYSGNYEQYF

size: .
J: TRBJ2-1
V: TRBV27
CDR3: CASMIPGSLNEQFF

size: once
J: TRBJ2-7
V: TRBV19
CDR3: CASSISYGREYIYEQYF

size: .
J: TRBJ2-7
V: TRBV30
CDR3: CAWGDRFSYEQYF

size: .
J: TRBJ2-1
V: TRBV27
CDR3: CASSLLAYRDRVSNEQFF

size: .
J: TRBJ2-1
V: TRBV9
CDR3: CASSVYGAEQFF

size: .
J: TRBJ1-5
V: TRBV6-5
CDR3: CASSYDWKGNQPQHF

size: .
J: TRBJ2-7
V: TRBV7-8
CDR3: CASSLNRGRPLYEQYF

size: .
J: TRBJ2-1
V: TRBV4-3
CDR3: CASSHRLAYNEQFF

size: .
J: TRBJ2-7
V: TRBV4-2
CDR3: CASSQDGLAGGRLSYEQYF

size: .
J: TRBJ2-7
V: TRBV6-4
CDR3: CASSDPPAAAPCVYEQYF